The next 8 T cell receptor beta chains were all read from a single sample in a study of T cell responses to AZD1222 COVID-19 vaccine. Using immunoSEQ multiplex PCR, the repertoire was profiled, and TCRdb retains in-frame clones only, with some absent. This table holds tens of thousands of clones, roughly 89% found once. The sequencing here drew on peripheral blood, taken 28 days after the second AZD1222 dose. The receptors derive from an adult who received the AZD1222 COVID-19 vaccine.

This clone was seen only once. The chain links TRBV6-4 to TRBJ1-2, with D perhaps matching TRBD1 (6 bases). V dropped 6 bases and J dropped 13 bases, with 21 bases sitting between them. The length of the CDR3 is 13 residues. The germline V gene has CDR1 MRHNA and CDR2 SNTAGT. The CDR3 here is CASSQSRGYGGTF. The CDR3 coding sequence is TGTGCCAGCAGCCAAAGCAGGGGATATGGTGGCACCTTC.

The CDR3 nucleotides read TGTGCCAGCAGCGCCCCGAGGGAAAAACTGTTTTTT. It is translated as CASSAPREKLFF. The rearrangement links TRBV5-4 to TRBJ1-4; unclear D gene. The CDR3 has 12 residues. Looked up from germline, CDR1 is SGHNT and CDR2 is YYREEE (reference sequence). The ends were cut back, 4 bases at V and 8 bases at J, with 9 bases in the middle.

V gene TRBV7-2 combines with J gene TRBJ2-7, with 11 bases that match TRBD2. This CDR3 region has 13 residues. Germline loops: CDR1 SGHTA, CDR2 FQGNSA. V lost 5 bases to trimming and J lost 7 bases; unmatched junction nucleotides: 4. The CDR3 coding sequence is TGTGCCAGCAGCGCAAGGACTAGCGGGGAGCAGTACTTC. Amino acid sequence: CASSARTSGEQYF.

The chain joins TRBV6-2 or TRBV6-3 to TRBJ2-3; D gene ambiguous. Trimming shortened V by 2 bases and J by 2 bases, and 8 bases separated the two germline ends. Germline-derived CDR1 and CDR2 are MNHEY and SVGEGT. The CDR3 spans 14 residues. DNA of the CDR3: TGTGCCAGCAGTTACGCAGGACCCACAGATACGCAGTATTTT. Translated, it gives CASSYAGPTDTQYF.

The V gene is TRBV19, the J gene TRBJ1-2; 7 bases are a match to TRBD1. CDR1 is LNHDA, CDR2 SQIVND, per germline (reference sequence). J was trimmed by 4 bases and V by 5 bases; bases with no gene match: 10. CDR3 size: 15 residues. The CDR3 DNA sequence: TGTGCCAGTAGTGGCTCACGGGACAGCGGCTATGGCTACACCTTC. Its protein is CASSGSRDSGYGYTF.

The chain joins TRBV18 to TRBJ1-1, with 9 bases matching TRBD1. Unmatched junction bases numbered 7, after V lost 10 bases and J lost 1 base. Germline CDR1 is KGHSH and CDR2 is LQKENI. This CDR3 comprises 14 residues. The CDR3 spells CATSGGQGNTEAFF. The CDR3 DNA reads as TGTGCCACCTCTGGGGGACAGGGGAACACTGAAGCTTTCTTT.

J is TRBJ1-4 and V is TRBV14; no clear D. This CDR3 has 14 residues. The V end lost 2 bases, the J end lost 4 bases, and 8 bases lay between the germline ends. Germline V lookup: CDR1 SGHDN, CDR2 FVKESK. For the CDR3, the DNA is TGTGCCAGCAGCCAAAACACCCTTAATGAAAAACTGTTTTTT. Its protein is CASSQNTLNEKLFF.

The chain employs TRBV9 and TRBJ1-2; D uncertain. The ends were cut back, 0 bases at V and 0 bases at J, with 6 bases in the middle. CDR1 is SGDLS, CDR2 YYNGEE, per germline. CDR3 size: 14 residues. The CDR3 nucleotides read TGTGCCAGCAGCGTAGTGGGAGCTAACTATGGCTACACCTTC. Amino acids: CASSVVGANYGYTF.